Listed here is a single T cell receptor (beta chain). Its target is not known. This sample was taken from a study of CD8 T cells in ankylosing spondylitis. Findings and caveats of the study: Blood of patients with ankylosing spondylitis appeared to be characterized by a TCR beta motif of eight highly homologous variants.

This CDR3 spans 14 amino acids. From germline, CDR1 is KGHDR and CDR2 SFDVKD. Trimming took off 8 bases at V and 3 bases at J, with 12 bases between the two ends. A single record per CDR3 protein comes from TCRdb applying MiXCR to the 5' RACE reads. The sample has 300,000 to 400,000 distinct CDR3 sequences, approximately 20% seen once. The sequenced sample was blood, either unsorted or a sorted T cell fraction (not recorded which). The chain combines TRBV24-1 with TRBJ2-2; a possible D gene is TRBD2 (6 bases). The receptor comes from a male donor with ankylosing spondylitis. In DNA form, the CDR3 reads TGTGCCACCACCGGAGGGCCCCACACCGGGGAGCTGTTTTTT. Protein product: CATTGGPHTGELFF.